This record looks at one TCR beta chain sequence and its context. Antigen specificity is unknown. MiXCR, run by TCRdb on the reads, gives a single entry per CDR3 protein. The repertoire holds around 300,000 distinct CDR3 sequences, about 25% seen once, with more than 10% in the top ten. The entry originates in a study of T cell repertoires in cytomegalovirus infection. The CDR3 has 15 amino acids. Per the germline V gene, CDR1 is KGHDR and CDR2 is SFDVKD. The V gene lost 4 bases and the J gene lost 7 bases, with 18 bases spanning the gap. The TCR comes from a human donor in good health (CMV status not recorded). Some clones in this sample may be carry-over from other donors' samples. The starting material was cultured PBMCs, obtained from culture after CMV antigen stimulation. The rearrangement uses TRBV24-1 and TRBJ1-2, with D perhaps matching TRBD1 (6 bases). For the CDR3, the DNA is TGTGCCACCAGTGAACGCGACTCGAACAGGGCTGGCTACACCTTC. Translation: CATSERDSNRAGYTF.